Here is one T cell receptor (beta chain) with its context. The target antigen is unknown. These data belong to a study of post-analysis software for immune sequencing data. Across the whole study: Patients had relapsing-remitting, secondary progressive or progressive-relapsing multiple sclerosis; some lacked subtype. Overall study findings and caveats: Multiple sclerosis was associated with a significant reduction in normalized Chao1 diversity relative to controls. Elevated frequency relative to controls characterized several TRBV segments in patients, TRBV5-6, TRBV5-1 and TRBV20-1 among them.

The germline V gene encodes CDR1 DFQATT and CDR2 SNEGSKA (reference sequence). Unmatched junction bases numbered 9, after V lost 5 bases and J lost 7 bases. This CDR3 has 15 residues. Unique molecular identifiers featured in each of the TCR beta cDNA libraries. TCRdb analysed the PCR reads with MiXCR anew, one entry per CDR3 protein. The table has about 460,000 distinct CDR3 sequences, under 55% seen once. The receptor's source is a girl aged 10 to 17 with multiple sclerosis. This sequence joins TRBV20-1 and TRBJ2-3; 13 bases are a match to TRBD2. The sample comprised blood. The CDR3 is CSAGVGTSGAYTQYF. In nucleotides, the CDR3 is TGCAGTGCTGGTGTAGGGACTAGCGGGGCCTATACGCAGTATTTT.